These T cell receptor beta chains were read from a single sample in a study of blood T cells in healthy people across ages. TCRdb re-called the 5' RACE reads through MiXCR, storing one row per CDR3 protein. The sample lists approximately 830,000 distinct CDR3 sequences, about 59% occurring once. The sample was blood. These receptor sequences come from a man aged 25 to 40 in good health. CDR3s include the opening cysteine and the closing phenylalanine or tryptophan. The order of the fields is J gene, clone size, D gene, V gene, CDR3 protein, CDR3 DNA. A D gene is named only where the DNA matches it firmly. Clone sizes are given selectively: once, few, many, or a class where the clone is expanded.

TRBJ1-5	-	-	TRBV7-9	CASSPSQGPDQPQHF	TGTGCCAGCAGCCCCTCTCAGGGCCCGGATCAGCCCCAGCATTTT
TRBJ2-5	-	-	TRBV27	CASSLYALRGETQYF	TGTGCCAGCAGTTTATACGCTTTGCGGGGAGAGACCCAGTACTTC
TRBJ2-7	once	-	TRBV7-9	CASSIQQIQNEQYF	TGTGCCAGCAGCATTCAACAAATTCAGAACGAGCAGTACTTC
TRBJ2-2	-	-	TRBV25-1	CPCGELFF	TGTCCCTGCGGGGAGCTGTTTTTT
TRBJ2-3	few	-	TRBV12-3/TRBV12-4	CASSYARGTQYF	TGTGCCAGCAGCTACGCACGGGGTACGCAGTATTTT
TRBJ2-7	few	-	TRBV14	CASSQRGSNSYEQYF	TGTGCCAGCAGCCAAAGGGGTAGTAACTCCTACGAGCAGTACTTC
TRBJ2-1	-	TRBD2	TRBV6-4	CASSDDSGGAREQFF	TGTGCCAGCAGTGACGATAGCGGGGGGGCCAGGGAGCAGTTCTTC
TRBJ2-5	few	-	TRBV24-1	CATSDGRGPIQETQYF	TGTGCCACCAGTGATGGTCGGGGGCCAATCCAAGAGACCCAGTACTTC
TRBJ2-1	-	-	TRBV4-2	CASSQDREAYNEQFF	TGTGCCAGCAGCCAAGATAGGGAGGCCTACAATGAGCAGTTCTTC
TRBJ1-2	-	TRBD1	TRBV20-1	CSALTGRGSYGYTF	TGCAGTGCATTGACAGGGCGGGGAAGCTATGGCTACACCTTC
TRBJ2-3	-	-	TRBV30	CAWSLFRATDTQYF	TGTGCCTGGAGTTTGTTCCGGGCCACAGATACGCAGTATTTT
TRBJ2-7	-	TRBD1	TRBV20-1	CSAGTGVVYEQYF	TGCAGTGCTGGGACAGGTGTCGTGTACGAGCAGTACTTC
TRBJ2-1	-	-	TRBV4-3	CASSPRWGEDEQFF	TGCGCCAGTAGCCCCCGATGGGGGGAAGATGAGCAGTTCTTC
TRBJ2-1	-	TRBD2	TRBV28	CASSEPGLAGGPQYYEQFF	TGTGCCAGCAGTGAGCCGGGACTAGCGGGGGGGCCGCAGTATTATGAGCAGTTCTTC
TRBJ1-2	few	-	TRBV7-2	CASSLGQASNYGYTF	TGTGCCAGCAGCTTAGGACAGGCCTCGAACTATGGCTACACCTTC
TRBJ1-1	-	-	TRBV7-2	CASSLGIRRTEAFF	TGTGCCAGCAGCTTGGGGATTAGGCGCACTGAAGCTTTCTTT
TRBJ2-4	once	-	TRBV20-1	CSARRGERAKNIQYF	TGCAGTGCTAGAAGGGGGGAAAGAGCCAAAAACATTCAGTACTTC
TRBJ2-1	-	-	TRBV20-1	CSARSLVRYNEQFF	TGCAGTGCTAGGTCGCTAGTCCGCTACAATGAGCAGTTCTTC
TRBJ2-2	few	-	TRBV5-1	CASTYVGSGELFF	TGCGCCAGCACTTACGTCGGCTCAGGGGAGCTGTTTTTT
TRBJ2-7	few	-	TRBV28	CASSSPGGATYEQYF	TGTGCCAGCAGTTCACCAGGGGGGGCTACCTACGAGCAGTACTTC
TRBJ2-1	-	TRBD1	TRBV29-1	CSVRNPGTGFNEQFF	TGCAGCGTTCGCAATCCAGGGACAGGGTTCAATGAGCAGTTCTTC
TRBJ2-4	-	-	TRBV6-1	CASSAQREGVKQYF	TGTGCCAGCAGTGCTCAGAGAGAGGGGGTAAAGCAGTACTTC
TRBJ1-6	-	-	TRBV11-2	CASILRREHSPLHF	TGTGCCAGCATCCTAAGAAGGGAGCATTCACCCCTCCACTTT
TRBJ1-2	few	-	TRBV12-3/TRBV12-4	CASSLQAEGYTF	TGTGCCAGCAGTTTACAGGCGGAGGGCTACACCTTC
TRBJ2-7	once	-	TRBV3-1	CASSQDGVAYSFCEQYF	TGTGCCAGCAGCCAAGATGGGGTAGCTTATAGTTTCTGCGAGCAGTACTTC
TRBJ1-5	-	-	TRBV7-2	CASSFSQANQPQHF	TGTGCCAGCAGCTTTTCACAGGCTAATCAGCCCCAGCATTTT
TRBJ2-5	-	-	TRBV4-3	CASSLRLLPPETQYF	TGCGCCAGCAGCCTTAGACTTCTCCCTCCAGAGACCCAGTACTTC
TRBJ2-1	-	-	TRBV10-3	CAISEGPRELSYNEQFF	TGTGCCATCAGTGAGGGGCCACGGGAGCTCTCCTACAATGAGCAGTTCTTC
TRBJ2-1	few	TRBD2	TRBV7-8	CASSPRTSGGVRDEQFF	TGTGCCAGCAGCCCACGGACTAGCGGGGGGGTTAGGGATGAGCAGTTCTTC
TRBJ1-6	-	-	TRBV18	CASSPTRDSPLHF	TGTGCCAGCTCACCAACCCGCGATTCACCCCTCCACTTT
TRBJ2-1	-	TRBD2	TRBV20-1	CSARDFTSGGAIRQFF	TGCAGTGCTAGAGATTTCACTAGCGGGGGGGCCATACGGCAGTTCTTC
TRBJ2-3	-	TRBD2	TRBV6-5	CASRPLAGGVSDTQYF	TGTGCCAGCAGGCCCCTAGCGGGAGGGGTGTCAGATACGCAGTATTTT
TRBJ1-2	-	TRBD1	TRBV7-9	CASSRDSGGYTF	TGTGCCAGCAGTCGGGACAGCGGTGGCTACACCTTC
TRBJ2-5	-	TRBD1	TRBV29-1	CSVLTGGETQYF	TGCAGCGTTTTAACAGGGGGAGAGACCCAGTACTTC
TRBJ2-3	once	-	TRBV3-1	CASSQAVTASTDTQYF	TGTGCCAGCAGCCAAGCGGTCACGGCGAGCACAGATACGCAGTATTTT
TRBJ2-6	-	-	TRBV2	CASSEMVTGANVLTF	TGTGCCAGCAGTGAAATGGTGACTGGGGCCAACGTCCTGACTTTC
TRBJ2-6	-	-	TRBV27	CASSLGSFYSGANVLTF	TGTGCCAGCAGTTTGGGCAGTTTCTACTCTGGGGCCAACGTCCTGACTTTC
TRBJ2-7	-	-	TRBV20-1	CSAETLTPSYEQYF	TGCAGTGCCGAAACTCTTACTCCCTCCTACGAGCAGTACTTC
TRBJ2-7	-	-	TRBV27	CASSMTAFSYEQYF	TGTGCCAGCAGTATGACAGCCTTCTCCTACGAGCAGTACTTC
TRBJ2-4	-	TRBD1	TRBV9	CASSWTGTEQYF	TGTGCCAGCAGCTGGACAGGGACTGAGCAGTACTTC
TRBJ1-5	few	-	TRBV6-5	CASSYSGPNQPQHF	TGTGCCAGCAGTTACTCGGGACCCAATCAGCCCCAGCATTTT
TRBJ2-3	once	TRBD1	TRBV9	CASSVDGRGLEDTQYF	TGTGCCAGCAGCGTAGATGGCAGGGGGCTGGAAGATACGCAGTATTTT
TRBJ2-1	few	TRBD2	TRBV24-1	CATSAPGGYSYNEQFF	TGTGCCACCAGTGCCCCGGGGGGTTACTCCTACAATGAGCAGTTCTTC
TRBJ1-5	-	-	TRBV27	CASSLRMDGISNQPQHF	TGTGCCAGCAGTTTACGTATGGACGGCATTAGCAATCAGCCCCAGCATTTT
TRBJ1-2	few	-	TRBV28	CASSFGFAGMNGYTF	TGTGCCAGCAGTTTCGGGTTCGCAGGGATGAATGGCTACACCTTC
TRBJ2-5	-	-	TRBV10-3	CAIMGGVGETQYF	TGTGCCATCATGGGCGGCGTGGGAGAGACCCAGTACTTC
TRBJ2-1	-	-	TRBV20-1	CSAPPWGPVYNEQFF	TGCAGTGCTCCCCCTTGGGGGCCGGTCTACAATGAGCAGTTCTTC
TRBJ1-2	once	TRBD1	TRBV7-2	CASSAGQGYYGYTF	TGTGCCAGCAGCGCCGGACAGGGGTACTATGGCTACACCTTC
TRBJ1-6	-	TRBD1	TRBV7-2	CASSRPGQGRLTLHF	TGTGCCAGCAGCCGACCGGGACAGGGGCGGTTGACCCTCCACTTT